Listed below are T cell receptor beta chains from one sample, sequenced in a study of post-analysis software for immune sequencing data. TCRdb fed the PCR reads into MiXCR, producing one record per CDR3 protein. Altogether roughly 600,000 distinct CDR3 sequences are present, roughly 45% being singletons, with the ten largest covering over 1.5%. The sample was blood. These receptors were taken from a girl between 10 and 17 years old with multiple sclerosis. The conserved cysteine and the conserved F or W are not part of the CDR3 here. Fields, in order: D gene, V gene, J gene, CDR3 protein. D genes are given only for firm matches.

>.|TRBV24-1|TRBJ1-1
ATSLGDIDEAF
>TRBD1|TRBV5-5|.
ASSSGTGLRLNDEQY
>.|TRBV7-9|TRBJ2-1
ASSQVSGYNEQF
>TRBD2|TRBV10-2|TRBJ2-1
ASRAAGSYNEQF
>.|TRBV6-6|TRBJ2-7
ASSTDRGGYEQY
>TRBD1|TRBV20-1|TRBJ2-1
SAGKTGGFAFDEQF
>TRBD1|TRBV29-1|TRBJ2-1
SLRGTRQGVWNEQF
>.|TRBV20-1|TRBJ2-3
SAMNRASTDTQY
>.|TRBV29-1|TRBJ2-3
SVDRGADTQY
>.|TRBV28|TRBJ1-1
ASSLPGHYEAF
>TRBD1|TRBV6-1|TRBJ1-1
ASSGRRDRGLGTEAF